A selection of T cell receptor beta chains follows, all from one sample in a study of CD8+ T cells in alopecia areata. The table came from immunoSEQ multiplex PCR; TCRdb's copy has only in-frame clones and leaves some out. The data contain about 150,000 clones, 47% of them singletons. The specimen sequenced was CD4+ T cells sorted from blood. Source of these receptors: a human donor with alopecia areata. Both conserved end residues are part of each CDR3. The D gene is left open where the match is weak. Clone size appears in some rows only: once, few, many, or a class for an expanded clone.

j_call | clone_size | d_call | v_call | cdr3_nt | cdr3_aa
TRBJ2-7 | . | TRBD2 | TRBV28 | TGTGCCAGCAGTTTAGGGGGGACTAGCGGGATCTACGAGCAGTACTTC | CASSLGGTSGIYEQYF
TRBJ2-7 | few | TRBD1 | TRBV29-1 | TGCAGCGTCAGGGGGTCACTCTCCTACGAGCAGTACTTC | CSVRGSLSYEQYF
TRBJ2-7 | . | . | TRBV9 | TGTGCCAGCAGCGTAGAGGTGACATCCTACGAGCAGTACTTC | CASSVEVTSYEQYF
TRBJ2-1 | . | TRBD2 | TRBV4-2 | TGTGCCAGCAGCCAGGAAACTAGCGTTGGCTCCTACAATGAGCAGTTCTTC | CASSQETSVGSYNEQFF
TRBJ2-7 | few | TRBD2 | TRBV28 | TGTGCCAGCAGTCGGTCAGCGGGAGGGCCCTACGAGCAGTACTTC | CASSRSAGGPYEQYF
TRBJ2-7 | . | . | TRBV29-1 | TGCAGCGCCGGGGCCCGGGGAACCTACGAGCAGTACTTC | CSAGARGTYEQYF
TRBJ2-5 | . | . | TRBV6-6 | TGTGCCAGCAGTTACTCCGACTTTGGGGAGACCCAGTACTTC | CASSYSDFGETQYF
TRBJ2-2 | . | . | TRBV7-2 | TGTGCCAGCAGCGAAGGGGCTTTTGCGGCCTTCCCCGGGGAGCTGTTTTTT | CASSEGAFAAFPGELFF
TRBJ1-5 | few | . | TRBV29-1 | TGCAGCGTTGGCGGACGCAATCAGCCCCAGCATTTT | CSVGGRNQPQHF
TRBJ1-1 | . | . | TRBV30 | TGTGCCTGGAGTACTAGGTCGACTGAAGCTTTCTTT | CAWSTRSTEAFF
TRBJ2-5 | . | . | TRBV27 | TGTGCCAGCAGTTTCCGGGACAAACGTGGAACCCAGTACTTC | CASSFRDKRGTQYF
TRBJ1-1 | few | TRBD1 | TRBV29-1 | TGCAGCGTCGGACAGGTGAACACTGAAGCTTTCTTT | CSVGQVNTEAFF
TRBJ2-3 | . | TRBD2 | TRBV4-2 | TGTGCCAGCAGCCAAGCACCGGGACTAGGGAGCACAGATACGCAGTATTTT | CASSQAPGLGSTDTQYF
TRBJ2-1 | few | . | TRBV7-6 | TGTGCCAGCAGCTTGGGTGACTATTCCTACAATGAGCAGTTCTTC | CASSLGDYSYNEQFF
TRBJ2-3 | . | . | TRBV4-2 | TGTGCCAGCAGCCAAGAGGGAGATGCTAGCACAGATACGCAGTATTTT | CASSQEGDASTDTQYF
TRBJ1-2 | . | TRBD1 | TRBV19 | TGTGCCAGTAGTGGGGACAGCTATGGCTACACCTTC | CASSGDSYGYTF
TRBJ1-2 | once | . | TRBV28 | TGTGCCAGCAGTTCCGGGGACCGAGTGAACTATGGCTACACCTTC | CASSSGDRVNYGYTF
TRBJ1-5 | . | TRBD1 | TRBV28 | TGTGCCAGCAGTTTTGACAGGGGGAATCAGCCCCAGCATTTT | CASSFDRGNQPQHF